This note documents a single T cell receptor beta chain sequence. The data belong to a study of T cells in localized non-small cell lung cancer. In germline, CDR1 is MNHEY, CDR2 SVGAGI. This CDR3 comprises 13 residues. The V end was cut by 6 bases, the J end by 11 bases, with 17 bases between. Sequenced by immunoSEQ multiplex PCR; TCRdb stores in-frame clones only, minus some. The repertoire holds about 5,400 clones, with about 85% as singletons. The sequencing used PBMCs, collected before any cancer treatment. The TCR sequence derives from a woman aged 35 to 75 with stage II lung adenocarcinoma. The rearrangement uses TRBV6-5 and TRBJ1-5; D gene unclear. The CDR3 region has the DNA TGTGCCAGCAGGGGTAAAGTGATGGGAGCCCAGCATTTT. Its protein is CASRGKVMGAQHF.